Each of the 17 T cell receptor beta chains below was sequenced from the same sample in a study of cytomegalovirus exposure and HLA in healthy donors. The assay was immunoSEQ multiplex PCR, and TCRdb's table has in-frame clones only and misses some. Of roughly 250,000 clones in the sample, nearly 90% were seen once. Source material: PBMCs. Receptor source: a woman aged 18-35 years in good health and CMV-seronegative.

V usage is TRBV2 and J usage is TRBJ2-3; the match to TRBD1 covers 11 bases. CDR1 is SNHLY and CDR2 is FYNNEI in the germline V gene. The CDR3 totals 13 residues. V lost 10 bases and J lost 6; bases outside the gene matches: 6. The DNA for the CDR3 is TGTGCCACCGGACAGGGGGCGTTGGATACGCAGTATTTT. Its translation: CATGQGALDTQYF.

In DNA form, the CDR3 reads TGTGCCACCAGCAGAGAGGCTAGCCGTAATGAGCAGTTCTTC. Protein sequence: CATSREASRNEQFF. The gene calls are TRBV15 and TRBJ2-1, with D possibly matching TRBD2 (5 bases). Deletions cut 0 bases from V and 7 bases from J, with 10 bases between. The CDR3 length is 14 residues. Germline assignment: CDR1 LNHNV and CDR2 YYDKDF (reference sequence).

V is TRBV6-1 and J is TRBJ2-3, with 10 bases lining up with TRBD1. From germline, CDR1 is MNHNS and CDR2 SASEGT. The CDR3 totals 15 residues. J was trimmed by 5 bases and V by 4 bases; bases with no gene match: 6. As DNA, the CDR3 is TGTGCCAGCAGTGTAGGGACAGGGGTAGGAGATACGCAGTATTTT. It encodes CASSVGTGVGDTQYF.

This clone appeared a few times. J is TRBJ2-2 and V is TRBV7-3; the D gene is possibly TRBD1 (6 bases). Per the germline V gene, CDR1 is SGHTA and CDR2 is FQGTGA. V was cut by 4 bases and J by 6 bases, with 15 bases left in between. The CDR3 sequence is 15 residues long. The CDR3 protein is CASSSTLTGPGELFF. Written as DNA, the CDR3 is TGTGCCAGCAGCTCAACCCTAACAGGGCCCGGGGAGCTGTTTTTT.

The chain employs TRBV11-3 and TRBJ2-3, with 10 bases matching TRBD2. CDR3 size: 17 residues. In germline, CDR1 is SGHNT, CDR2 YENEEA. Losses at the gene ends were 1 base for V and 0 bases for J; bases not matched to a gene: 4. The chain's CDR3 is CASSLGTSGASTDTQYF. The CDR3 DNA sequence: TGTGCCAGCAGCTTAGGGACTAGCGGAGCTAGCACAGATACGCAGTATTTT.

The chain uses TRBV2 and TRBJ1-3; 9 positions match TRBD1. Trimming removed 5 bases from V and 3 bases from J; junction bases left unmatched: 5. This CDR3 spans 15 amino acids. Germline CDR1 reads SNHLY; CDR2 reads FYNNEI. CDR3 bases: TGTGCCAGCAGTTCAACAGGGGGCCTTGGAAACACCATATATTTT. It codes for CASSSTGGLGNTIYF.

The J gene is TRBJ1-1, the V gene TRBV5-4, with D maybe TRBD1 (5 bases). Between the trimmed V and J ends, which lost 4 bases and 0 bases, there was a span of 7 bases. The V gene's germline CDR1 is SGHNT and CDR2 YYREEE (reference sequence). CDR3 length equals 13 residues. The CDR3 protein is CASSTGLNTEAFF. The CDR3 nucleotides read TGTGCCAGCAGCACAGGCCTGAACACTGAAGCTTTCTTT. Based on the CDR3 plus reference TRBV5-4 and TRBJ1-1, the full variable domain is ETGVTQSPTHLIKTRGQQVTLRCSSQSGHNTVSWYQQALGQGPQFIFQYYREEENGRGNFPPRFSGLQFPNYSSELNVNALELDDSALYLCASSTGLNTEAFFGQGTRLTVV.

CDR3 amino acids: CASSLLAGANNEQFF. In DNA form, the CDR3 reads TGCGCCAGCAGCTTACTAGCGGGGGCCAACAATGAGCAGTTCTTC. The chain carries TRBV5-1 and TRBJ2-1; 11 bases match TRBD2. This CDR3 region has 15 residues. Trimming removed 2 bases from V and 5 bases from J; junction bases left unmatched: 3. The germline CDR1 and CDR2 sequences are SGHRS and YFSETQ.

This clone was seen just once. V gene TRBV9 combines with J gene TRBJ2-7; 7 bases are a match to TRBD1. Trimming cost V 4 bases and J 3 bases; bases outside gene matches: 10. The CDR3 sequence is 15 residues long. Germline V gene data show CDR1 as SGDLS and CDR2 as YYNGEE. In DNA, the CDR3 is TGTGCCAGCAGCCCCGGCAGGACAGGTATCTACGAGCAGTACTTC. Protein sequence: CASSPGRTGIYEQYF.

CDR3 sequence reads: CASSFSSNTGELFF. For the CDR3, the DNA is TGTGCCAGCAGCTTCAGTTCGAACACCGGGGAGCTGTTTTTT. This sequence joins TRBV7-9 and TRBJ2-2; D remains ambiguous. The CDR3 totals 14 residues. The V and J ends lost 3 bases and 0 bases respectively, with 5 bases between them. Germline V lookup: CDR1 SEHNR, CDR2 FQNEAQ (reference sequence).

CDR3 sequence reads: CASRSWGLRRGVPYEQYV. The CDR3 DNA reads TGTGCCAGCAGGTCTTGGGGCCTCCGGCGTGGGGTTCCCTACGAGCAGTACGTC. This chain links TRBV11-3 with TRBJ2-7; D possibly corresponds to TRBD1 (5 bases). The ends were cut back, 6 bases at V and 2 bases at J, with 26 bases in the middle. This CDR3 has 18 amino acids. The V gene's germline CDR1 is SGHNT and CDR2 YENEEA.

The chain couples TRBV11-2 to TRBJ1-5; D is unclear. Trimming stripped 1 base from V and 5 bases from J, with 6 bases between. This CDR3 comprises 13 residues. Germline CDR1 reads SGHAT; CDR2 reads FQNNGV. CDR3 DNA: TGTGCCAGCAGCTTAGTTGGAGATCAGCCCCAGCATTTT. It translates to CASSLVGDQPQHF.

The count of this clone is one. V and J are TRBV19 and TRBJ2-3; 8 bases match TRBD2. Germline V gene lookup returns CDR1 LNHDA and CDR2 SQIVND (reference sequence). CDR3 length: 11 amino acids. Losses at the gene ends were 10 bases for V and 8 bases for J; bases not matched to a gene: 5. CDR3: CAIGAGVTQYF. The CDR3 DNA sequence: TGTGCCATAGGAGCGGGGGTTACGCAGTATTTT.

This clone showed up just once. The rearrangement links TRBV5-8 to TRBJ1-3; 7 nucleotides agree with TRBD1. Germline CDR1 is SGHTS and CDR2 is YDEGEE. The V segment lost 2 bases and the J segment 4 bases; nucleotides outside the gene matches: 6. The CDR3 consists of 15 residues. The CDR3 region has the DNA TGTGCCAGCAGCTTTTCCGACAGGGACGGAAACACCATATATTTT. This sequence encodes CASSFSDRDGNTIYF.

The chain combines TRBV28 with TRBJ1-5, with TRBD1 as a possible D gene (5 bases). Looked up from germline, CDR1 is MDHEN and CDR2 is SYDVKM. The length of the CDR3 is 16 residues. The V end lost 3 bases, the J end lost 1 base, and 13 bases lay between the germline ends. The CDR3, as DNA: TGTGCCAGCAGTTTCCGGGGGGAAGGGAGCAATCAGCCCCAGCATTTT. Residues: CASSFRGEGSNQPQHF.

The V call is TRBV19, the J call TRBJ2-2, with TRBD1 matching 7 bases. Germline V gene sequence: CDR1 LNHDA, CDR2 SQIVND (reference sequence). J gave up 4 bases and V 1 base, and 6 bases lay outside the gene matches. The CDR3 runs 16 residues. The CDR3 here is CASSIGGTEPTGELFF. Written as DNA, the CDR3 is TGTGCCAGTAGTATAGGTGGGACAGAGCCCACCGGGGAGCTGTTTTTT.

The chain couples TRBV13 to TRBJ2-1; possibly TRBD2 for D (5 bases). CDR3 length: 15 residues. V was pared by 1 base and J by 8 bases, with 15 bases between. Germline V gives CDR1 PRHDT, CDR2 FYEKMQ (reference sequence). The CDR3 coding sequence is TGTGCCAGCAGCTTAGCGGCTAGCCCGCTGGATGAGCAGTTCTTC. Protein sequence: CASSLAASPLDEQFF.